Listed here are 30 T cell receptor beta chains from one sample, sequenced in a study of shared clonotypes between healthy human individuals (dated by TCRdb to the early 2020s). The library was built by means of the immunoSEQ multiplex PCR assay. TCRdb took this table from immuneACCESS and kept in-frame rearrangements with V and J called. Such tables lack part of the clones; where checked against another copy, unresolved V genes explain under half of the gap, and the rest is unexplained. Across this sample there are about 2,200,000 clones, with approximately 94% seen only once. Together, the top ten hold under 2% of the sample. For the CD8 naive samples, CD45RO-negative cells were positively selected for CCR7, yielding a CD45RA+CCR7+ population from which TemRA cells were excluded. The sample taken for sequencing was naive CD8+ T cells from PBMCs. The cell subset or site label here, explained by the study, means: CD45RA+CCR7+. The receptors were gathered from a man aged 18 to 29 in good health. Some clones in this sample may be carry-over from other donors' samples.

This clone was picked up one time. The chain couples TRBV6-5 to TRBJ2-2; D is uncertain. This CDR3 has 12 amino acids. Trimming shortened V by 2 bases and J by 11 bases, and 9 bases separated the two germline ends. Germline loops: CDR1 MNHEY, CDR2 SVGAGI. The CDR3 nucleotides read TGTGCCAGCAGTTACCCGGGTCCCGAGCTGTTTTTT. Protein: CASSYPGPELFF.

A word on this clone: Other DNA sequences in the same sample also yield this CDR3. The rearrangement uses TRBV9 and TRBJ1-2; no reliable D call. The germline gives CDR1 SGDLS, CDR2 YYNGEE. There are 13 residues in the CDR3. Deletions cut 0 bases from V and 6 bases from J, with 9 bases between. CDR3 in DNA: TGTGCCAGCAGCGTAGGGGGATCAGATGGCTACACCTTC. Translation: CASSVGGSDGYTF. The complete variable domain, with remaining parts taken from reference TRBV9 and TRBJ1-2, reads DSGVTQTPKHLITATGQRVTLRCSPRSGDLSVYWYQQSLDQGLQFLIQYYNGEERAKGNILERFSAQQFPDLHSELNLSSLELGDSALYFCASSVGGSDGYTFGSGTRLTVV.

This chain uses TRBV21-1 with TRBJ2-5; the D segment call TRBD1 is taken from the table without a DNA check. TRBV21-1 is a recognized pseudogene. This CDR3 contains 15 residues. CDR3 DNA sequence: TGTGCCAGCAGCAAAAACGGACAGGGGAAAGAGACCCAGTACTTC. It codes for CASSKNGQGKETQYF.

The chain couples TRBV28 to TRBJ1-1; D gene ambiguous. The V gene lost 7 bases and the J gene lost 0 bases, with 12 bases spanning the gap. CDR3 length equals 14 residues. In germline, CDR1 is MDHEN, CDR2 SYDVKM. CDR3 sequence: CASTFDEMNTEAFF. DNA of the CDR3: TGTGCCAGCACATTTGACGAAATGAACACTGAAGCTTTCTTT.

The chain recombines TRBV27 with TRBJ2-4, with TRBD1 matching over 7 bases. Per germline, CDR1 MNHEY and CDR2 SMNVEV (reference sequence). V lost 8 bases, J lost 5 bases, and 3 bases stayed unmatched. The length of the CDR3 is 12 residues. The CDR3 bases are TGTGCCAGCCATGACAGGGAAAACATTCAGTACTTC. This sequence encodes CASHDRENIQYF.

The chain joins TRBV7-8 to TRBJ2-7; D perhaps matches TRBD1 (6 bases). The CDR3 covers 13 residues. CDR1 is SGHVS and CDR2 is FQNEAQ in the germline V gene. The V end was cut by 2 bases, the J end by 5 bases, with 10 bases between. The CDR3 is CASSLYRDDEQYF. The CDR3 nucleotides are TGTGCCAGCAGCTTATACAGGGATGACGAGCAGTACTTC.

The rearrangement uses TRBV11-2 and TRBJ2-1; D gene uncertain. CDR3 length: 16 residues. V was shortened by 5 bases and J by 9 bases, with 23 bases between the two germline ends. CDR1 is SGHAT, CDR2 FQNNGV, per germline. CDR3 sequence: CASSPRGALPSIEQFF. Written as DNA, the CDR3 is TGTGCCAGCAGCCCCCGAGGCGCCCTCCCCTCAATTGAGCAGTTCTTC.

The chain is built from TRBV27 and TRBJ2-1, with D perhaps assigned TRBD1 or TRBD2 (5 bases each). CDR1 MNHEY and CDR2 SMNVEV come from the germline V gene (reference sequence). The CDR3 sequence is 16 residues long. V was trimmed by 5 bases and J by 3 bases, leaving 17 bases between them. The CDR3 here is CASSQPGPTFYNEQFF. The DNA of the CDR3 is TGTGCCAGCAGTCAACCGGGACCGACCTTCTACAATGAGCAGTTCTTC.

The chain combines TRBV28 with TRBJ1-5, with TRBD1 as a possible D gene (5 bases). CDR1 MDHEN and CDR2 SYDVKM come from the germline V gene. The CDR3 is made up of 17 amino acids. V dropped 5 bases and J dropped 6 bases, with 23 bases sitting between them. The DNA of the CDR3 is TGTGCCAGCAGTCCCCGGGGGGTTTCGCATGAGGGTCAGCCCCAGCATTTT. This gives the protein CASSPRGVSHEGQPQHF.

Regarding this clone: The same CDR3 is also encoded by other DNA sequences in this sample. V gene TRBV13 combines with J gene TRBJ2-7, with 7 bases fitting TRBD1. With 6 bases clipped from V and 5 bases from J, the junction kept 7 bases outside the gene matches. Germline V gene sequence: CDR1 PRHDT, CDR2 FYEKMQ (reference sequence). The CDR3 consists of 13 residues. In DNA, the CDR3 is TGTGCCAGCAGAGGCAGGACAGGTGACGAGCAGTACTTC. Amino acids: CASRGRTGDEQYF.

The CDR3 DNA reads as TGTGCCAGCAGTTTTAGTAGTGGTCGGAATATGTTTTTT. This sequence encodes CASSFSSGRNMFF. The chain employs TRBV28 and TRBJ1-4; D is unclear. Trimming shortened V by 3 bases and J by 15 bases, and 17 bases separated the two germline ends. The CDR3 length is 13 residues. Germline CDR1 MDHEN, CDR2 SYDVKM.

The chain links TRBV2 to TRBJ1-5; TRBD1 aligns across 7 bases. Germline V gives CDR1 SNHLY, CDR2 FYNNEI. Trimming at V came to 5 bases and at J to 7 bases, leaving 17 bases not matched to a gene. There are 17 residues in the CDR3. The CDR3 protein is CASSHLTMTGTGQPQHF. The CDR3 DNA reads TGTGCCAGCAGTCATCTCACAATGACAGGGACGGGCCAGCCCCAGCATTTT.

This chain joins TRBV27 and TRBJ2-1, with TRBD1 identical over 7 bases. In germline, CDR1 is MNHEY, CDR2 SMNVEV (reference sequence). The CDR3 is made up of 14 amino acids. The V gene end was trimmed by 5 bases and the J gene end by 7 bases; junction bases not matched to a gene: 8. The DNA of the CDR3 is TGTGCCAGCAGTATAAGACAGGGCTCGAATGAGCAGTTCTTC. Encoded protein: CASSIRQGSNEQFF.

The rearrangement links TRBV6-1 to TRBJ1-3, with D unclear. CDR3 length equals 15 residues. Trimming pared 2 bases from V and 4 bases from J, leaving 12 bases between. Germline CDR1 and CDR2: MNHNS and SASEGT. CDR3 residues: CASSEFGGQGNTIYF. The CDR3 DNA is TGTGCCAGCAGTGAATTTGGCGGCCAAGGAAACACCATATATTTT.

DNA for the CDR3: TGTGCCAGCAGCCCCGGACGGTCGAACACTGAAGCTTTCTTT. Translating it yields CASSPGRSNTEAFF. The V call is TRBV14, the J call TRBJ1-1; no definite D call. This CDR3 region has 14 residues. Trimming stripped 4 bases from V and 1 base from J, with 10 bases between. Germline V gene sequence: CDR1 SGHDN, CDR2 FVKESK.

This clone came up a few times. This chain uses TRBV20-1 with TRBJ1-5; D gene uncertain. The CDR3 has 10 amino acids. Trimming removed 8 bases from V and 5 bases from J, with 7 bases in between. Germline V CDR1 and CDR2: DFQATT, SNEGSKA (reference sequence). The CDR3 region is CSTTDQPQHF. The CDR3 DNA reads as TGCAGTACAACCGATCAGCCCCAGCATTTT.

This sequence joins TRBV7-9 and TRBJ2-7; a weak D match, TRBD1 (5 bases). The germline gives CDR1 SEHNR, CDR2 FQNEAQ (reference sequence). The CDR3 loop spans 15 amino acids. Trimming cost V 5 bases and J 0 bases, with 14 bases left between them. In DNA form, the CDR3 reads TGTGCCAGCAGCCCCCTTTACAGGAGCTCCTACGAGCAGTACTTC. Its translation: CASSPLYRSSYEQYF.

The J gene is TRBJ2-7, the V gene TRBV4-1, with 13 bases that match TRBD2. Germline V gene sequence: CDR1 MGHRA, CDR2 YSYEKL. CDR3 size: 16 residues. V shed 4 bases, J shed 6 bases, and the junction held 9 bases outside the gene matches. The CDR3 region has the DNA TGCGCCAGCAGCCTCCTCAGGACTAGCGGGAGTCCCGAGCAGTACTTC. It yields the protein CASSLLRTSGSPEQYF.

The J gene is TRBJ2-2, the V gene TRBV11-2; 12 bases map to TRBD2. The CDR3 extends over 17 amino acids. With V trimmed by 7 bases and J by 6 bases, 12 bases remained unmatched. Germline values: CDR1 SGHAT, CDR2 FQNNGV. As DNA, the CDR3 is TGTGCCAGCACCCTTCGACCCGGACTAGCGGGACCCGGGGAGCTGTTTTTT. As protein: CASTLRPGLAGPGELFF. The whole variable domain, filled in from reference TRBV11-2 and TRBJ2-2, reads EAGVAQSPRYKIIEKRQSVAFWCNPISGHATLYWYQQILGQGPKLLIQFQNNGVVDDSQLPKDRFSAERLKGVDSTLKIQPAKLEDSAVYLCASTLRPGLAGPGELFFGEGSRLTVL.

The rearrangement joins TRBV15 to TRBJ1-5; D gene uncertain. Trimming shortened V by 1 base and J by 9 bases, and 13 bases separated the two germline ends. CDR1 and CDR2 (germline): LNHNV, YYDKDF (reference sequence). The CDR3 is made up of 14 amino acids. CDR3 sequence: CATSRGTTRGPQHF. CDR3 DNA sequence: TGTGCCACCAGCAGAGGAACGACACGGGGGCCCCAGCATTTT.

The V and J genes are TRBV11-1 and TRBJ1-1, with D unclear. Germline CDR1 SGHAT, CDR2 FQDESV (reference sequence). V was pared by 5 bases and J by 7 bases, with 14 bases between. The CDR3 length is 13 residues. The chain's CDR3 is CASSLYGESEAFF. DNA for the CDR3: TGTGCCAGCAGCCTATACGGCGAAAGTGAAGCTTTCTTT.

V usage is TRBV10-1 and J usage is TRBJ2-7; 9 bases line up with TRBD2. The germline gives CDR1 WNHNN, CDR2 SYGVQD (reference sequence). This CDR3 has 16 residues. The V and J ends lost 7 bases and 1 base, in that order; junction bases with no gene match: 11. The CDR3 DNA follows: TGCGCCAGCACGGAACTAGCGGGCGGTCCGTCCTACGAGCAGTACTTC. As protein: CASTELAGGPSYEQYF.

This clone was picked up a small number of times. CDR3 region: CASNSANIQYF. The DNA of the CDR3 is TGTGCCAGCAACAGTGCAAACATTCAGTACTTC. The chain joins TRBV6-1 to TRBJ2-4; D call uncertain. The germline V gene encodes CDR1 MNHNS and CDR2 SASEGT. V lost 7 bases and J lost 6, with 7 bases in between. The CDR3 totals 11 residues.

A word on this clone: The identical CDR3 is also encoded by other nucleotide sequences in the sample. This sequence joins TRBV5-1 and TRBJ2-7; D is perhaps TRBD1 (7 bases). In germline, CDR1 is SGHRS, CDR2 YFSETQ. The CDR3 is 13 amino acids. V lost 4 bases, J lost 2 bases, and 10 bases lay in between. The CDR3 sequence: CASSGGTAYEQYF. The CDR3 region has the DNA TGCGCCAGCAGCGGAGGGACAGCCTACGAGCAGTACTTC.

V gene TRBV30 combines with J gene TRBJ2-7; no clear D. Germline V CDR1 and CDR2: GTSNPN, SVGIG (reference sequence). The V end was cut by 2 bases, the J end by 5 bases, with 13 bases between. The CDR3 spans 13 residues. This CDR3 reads CAWSIGDGDEQYF. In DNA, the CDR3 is TGTGCCTGGAGTATAGGCGATGGCGACGAGCAGTACTTC.

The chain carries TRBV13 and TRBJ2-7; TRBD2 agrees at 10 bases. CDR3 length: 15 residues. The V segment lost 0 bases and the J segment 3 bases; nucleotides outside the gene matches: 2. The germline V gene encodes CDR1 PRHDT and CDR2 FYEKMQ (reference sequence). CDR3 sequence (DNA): TGTGCCAGCAGCTTAGGACTAGCGGGAAACTACGAGCAGTACTTC. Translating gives CASSLGLAGNYEQYF.

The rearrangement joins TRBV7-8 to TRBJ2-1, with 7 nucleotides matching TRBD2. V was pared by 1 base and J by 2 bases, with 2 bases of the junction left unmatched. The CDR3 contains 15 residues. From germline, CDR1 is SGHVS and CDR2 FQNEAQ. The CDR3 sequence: CASSLGGSPYNEQFF. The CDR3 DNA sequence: TGTGCCAGCAGCTTAGGCGGGAGCCCCTACAATGAGCAGTTCTTC.

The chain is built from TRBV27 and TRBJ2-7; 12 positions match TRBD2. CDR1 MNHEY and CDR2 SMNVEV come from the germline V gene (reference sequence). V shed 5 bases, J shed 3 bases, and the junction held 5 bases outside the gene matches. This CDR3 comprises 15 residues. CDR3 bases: TGTGCCAGCAGTAACCGACTAGCGGGGGTCTACGAGCAGTACTTC. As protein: CASSNRLAGVYEQYF.

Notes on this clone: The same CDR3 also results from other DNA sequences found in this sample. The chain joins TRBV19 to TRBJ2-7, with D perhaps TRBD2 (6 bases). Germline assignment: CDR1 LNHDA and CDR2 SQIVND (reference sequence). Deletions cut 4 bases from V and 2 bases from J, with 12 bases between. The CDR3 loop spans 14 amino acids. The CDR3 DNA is TGTGCCAGTAGTACTCGTAGCGGCACCTACGAGCAGTACTTC. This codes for CASSTRSGTYEQYF.

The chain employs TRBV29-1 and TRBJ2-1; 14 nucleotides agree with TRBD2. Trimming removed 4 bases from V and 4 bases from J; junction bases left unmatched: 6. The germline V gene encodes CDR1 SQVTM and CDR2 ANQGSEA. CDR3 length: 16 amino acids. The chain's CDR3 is CSVAGTSGSGYNEQFF. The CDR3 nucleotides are TGCAGCGTTGCAGGGACTAGCGGGAGCGGGTACAATGAGCAGTTCTTC.